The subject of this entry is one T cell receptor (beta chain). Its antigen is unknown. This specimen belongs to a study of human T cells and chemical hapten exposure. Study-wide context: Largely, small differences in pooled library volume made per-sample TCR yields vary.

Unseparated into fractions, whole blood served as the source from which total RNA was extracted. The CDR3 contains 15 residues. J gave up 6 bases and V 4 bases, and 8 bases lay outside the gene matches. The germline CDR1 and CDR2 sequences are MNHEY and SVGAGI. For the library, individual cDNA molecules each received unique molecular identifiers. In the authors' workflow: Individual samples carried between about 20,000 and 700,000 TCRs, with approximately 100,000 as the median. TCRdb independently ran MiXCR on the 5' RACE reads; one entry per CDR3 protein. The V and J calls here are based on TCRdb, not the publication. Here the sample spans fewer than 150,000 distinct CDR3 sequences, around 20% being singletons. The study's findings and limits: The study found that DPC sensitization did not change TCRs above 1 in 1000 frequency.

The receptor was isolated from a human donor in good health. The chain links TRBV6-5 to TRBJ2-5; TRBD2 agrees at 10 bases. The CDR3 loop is CASSSRAGGLKTQYF. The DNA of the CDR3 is TGTGCCAGCAGTTCACGAGCGGGAGGGCTGAAGACCCAGTACTTC.